Listed below are T cell receptor beta chains from one sample, sequenced in a study of shared clonotypes between healthy human individuals. Sequenced by immunoSEQ multiplex PCR; TCRdb stores in-frame clones only, minus some. The data hold more than 150,000 clones, with 65% to 70% observed a single time. Sequenced: memory CD4+ T cells sorted from blood. These receptors were collected from a man younger than 45 in good health. Both conserved end residues are part of each CDR3. A D gene is named only where the DNA matches it firmly. Part of the rows lack a size; the others show once, few, many or a class for expanded clones.

j_call v_call d_call clone_size cdr3_nt cdr3_aa
TRBJ2-7 TRBV28 . . TGTGCCAGCAGTGCCAGGAGGGGGTTTTACGAGCAGTACTTC CASSARRGFYEQYF
TRBJ1-5 TRBV11-2 . . TGTGCCAGCAGCTTAGGCGGCTTTAGCAATCAGCCCCAGCATTTT CASSLGGFSNQPQHF
TRBJ1-1 TRBV9 TRBD1 . TGTGCCAGCAGCGCCGAAGGGACAGATCCCACGGGGGCTTTCTTT CASSAEGTDPTGAFF
TRBJ2-7 TRBV7-2 . . TGTGCCAGCAGCTTACAATTTCACAGGGAGGACGAGCAGTACTTC CASSLQFHREDEQYF
TRBJ1-5 TRBV7-9 . . TGTGCCAGCAGCTTAGACAGTTCGAGCAATCAGCCCCAGCATTTT CASSLDSSSNQPQHF
TRBJ2-2 TRBV18 . few TGTGCCAGCGCATACAGTCCGAACACCGGGGAGCTGTTTTTT CASAYSPNTGELFF
TRBJ2-7 TRBV10-3 TRBD2 . TGTGCCATCAGTGCGGGACTAGCGCTCTCCTACGAGCAGTACTTT CAISAGLALSYEQYF
TRBJ2-7 TRBV28 . . TGTGCCAGCAGGGTCGGGAAGAGCTCCTACGAGCAGTACTTC CASRVGKSSYEQYF
TRBJ2-1 TRBV7-8 TRBD2 . TGTGCCAGCAGCTTAGGAGTGCTAGCGGGAGGGTACAATGAGCAGTTCTTC CASSLGVLAGGYNEQFF
TRBJ2-1 TRBV7-8 TRBD2 many TGTGCCAGCAGCCCGCCGGGACTAGCGGGAGCCAATGAGCAGTTCTTC CASSPPGLAGANEQFF
TRBJ2-5 TRBV7-2 . . TGTGCCAGCAGCTTAAATCGGGGCCGGGAGACCCAGTACTTC CASSLNRGRETQYF
TRBJ2-3 TRBV7-9 TRBD2 . TGTGCCAGCAGCTCGGGACTAGTCTCCACAGATACGCAGTATTTT CASSSGLVSTDTQYF
TRBJ2-3 TRBV11-3 TRBD1 . TGTGCCAGCACTTGGGACAGAAATACGCAGTATTTT CASTWDRNTQYF
TRBJ2-7 TRBV6-5 TRBD2 . TGTGCCAGCAGTTACGGGACTAGCGGCTACGAGCAGTACTTC CASSYGTSGYEQYF
TRBJ2-5 TRBV4-3 . . TGCGCCAGCAGCCAAGGGACACTAGAGGTAGAGACCCAGTACTTC CASSQGTLEVETQYF
TRBJ2-4 TRBV5-1 . . TGCGCCAGCAGCTTGGAGATGATGGTTGACATTCAGTACTTC CASSLEMMVDIQYF
TRBJ2-3 TRBV5-1 . many TGCGCCAGCAGCTTGGCCTGGGCGTCCACAGATACGCAGTATTTT CASSLAWASTDTQYF
TRBJ2-3 TRBV6-1 . many TGTGCCAGCATAGGAAGTAAACCCAGCACAGATACGCAGTATTTT CASIGSKPSTDTQYF
TRBJ2-1 TRBV30 . . TGTGCCTGGACGGTTTTGGATGAGCAGTTCTTC CAWTVLDEQFF
TRBJ1-1 TRBV19 . . TGTGCCAGTAGTATAGGCACCCCGAACACTGAAGCTTTCTTT CASSIGTPNTEAFF
TRBJ2-2 TRBV5-1 TRBD2 . TGCGCCAGCAGCTTGGCACTAGCGGACACCGGGGAGCTGTTTTTT CASSLALADTGELFF
TRBJ1-2 TRBV6-5 . few TGTGCCAGCACTCCCGGGTCTTCGAACTATGGCTACACCTTC CASTPGSSNYGYTF
TRBJ2-7 TRBV5-1 TRBD1 once TGCGCCAGCAGCTTGGTTACAGGGGCCTACGAGCAGTACTTC CASSLVTGAYEQYF
TRBJ2-5 TRBV7-3 TRBD1 . TGTGCCAGCAGCTTAGGGACAGGGGGGACCCAGTACTTC CASSLGTGGTQYF
TRBJ2-7 TRBV27 . . TGTGCCAGCAGTTTAATCGGGGGAGGCTACGAGCAGTACTTC CASSLIGGGYEQYF
TRBJ2-3 TRBV27 . . TGTGCCAGCAGTCGGGAGCGGCACACAGATACGCAGTATTTT CASSRERHTDTQYF
TRBJ2-1 TRBV11-2 TRBD2 . TGTGCCAGCAGCTTAAGTAGCGGGAGGGCCGACAATGAGCAGTTCTTC CASSLSSGRADNEQFF
TRBJ2-1 TRBV7-9 TRBD2 many TGTGCCAGCAGCTTGTACGGACTAGTGGGCTACAATGAGCAGTTCTTC CASSLYGLVGYNEQFF
TRBJ2-5 TRBV5-4 . few TGTGCCAGCAGCTTGGCGGCGGCACGGGCGGCGGAGACCCAGTACTTC CASSLAAARAAETQYF
TRBJ2-7 TRBV11-3 . . TGTGCCAGCAGCTCAAGGATGACGGGGGCCGAGCAGTACTTC CASSSRMTGAEQYF
TRBJ1-2 TRBV7-2 . . TGTGCCAGCCCGAAGGTTGGGGGCCTCTATGGCTACACCTTC CASPKVGGLYGYTF
TRBJ2-1 TRBV11-2 . many TGTGCCAGCAGCTTCTCCTACAATGAGCAGTTCTTC CASSFSYNEQFF
TRBJ2-7 TRBV5-6 . . TGTGCCAGCAGCTCCACTTGGACGGCCAGCTCCTACGAGCAGTACTTC CASSSTWTASSYEQYF
TRBJ1-2 TRBV30 TRBD1 . TGTGCCTGGAGTATGGGACAGGGTTCGTATAGCTACACCTTC CAWSMGQGSYSYTF
TRBJ2-5 TRBV7-3 . once TGTGCCAGCAGCGAGCTAGCACGGGAGACCCAGTACTTC CASSELARETQYF
TRBJ1-2 TRBV30 TRBD1 . TGTGCCTGGAGCGACCGGGACAGGGGGCGTTCAGACTATGGCTACACCTTC CAWSDRDRGRSDYGYTF
TRBJ2-5 TRBV7-2 TRBD2 . TGTGCCAGCAGCCCACTAGCGGGAGGGCCTTGGGAGACCCAGTACTTC CASSPLAGGPWETQYF
TRBJ2-1 TRBV13 TRBD2 . TGTGCCAGCAGCTTATTTTCGGGAGGTTCCTACAATGAGCAGTTCTTC CASSLFSGGSYNEQFF
TRBJ1-1 TRBV7-2 . . TGTGCCAGCAGCTTAGTTTCAGCAAAAGCTTTCTTT CASSLVSAKAFF
TRBJ1-1 TRBV15 . . TGTGCCACCAGCAGGGCCGGACAGTACAGCCGGATCTTT CATSRAGQYSRIF
TRBJ2-2 TRBV11-3 TRBD2 . TGTGCCAGCAGCCCGGGGACTATACACGGGGAGCTGTTTTTT CASSPGTIHGELFF
TRBJ2-1 TRBV6-5 . . TGTGCCAGCAGCCCTACTTTACTTTTTTACAATGAGCAGTTCTTC CASSPTLLFYNEQFF
TRBJ2-2 TRBV18 TRBD1 . TGTGCCAGCTCACCAAAGCCCTACAGGGGGCTAGACACCGGGGAGCTGTTTTTT CASSPKPYRGLDTGELFF
TRBJ2-5 TRBV18 TRBD1 few TGTGCCAGCTCACTGGACAGGTCCCTGGGGACCCAGTACTTC CASSLDRSLGTQYF
TRBJ1-4 TRBV11-2 . once TGTGCCAGCAGCCGGTCCGGAGGCCCTTTAGAAGAAAAACTGTTTTTT CASSRSGGPLEEKLFF
TRBJ2-2 TRBV28 . . TGTGCCAGCAGCCGGACCGGGAGCTACACCGGGGAGCTGTTTTTT CASSRTGSYTGELFF
TRBJ2-7 TRBV14 TRBD1 . TGTGCCAGCAGCCAGGACACGGACAGGCCCGACGAGCAGTACTTC CASSQDTDRPDEQYF
TRBJ1-5 TRBV19 . . TGTGCCAGTAGTATAGATCACGATTACAGGGGCAATCAGCCCCAGCATTTT CASSIDHDYRGNQPQHF
TRBJ1-5 TRBV15 . . TGTGCCACCAGCAGAGAAGTGCATCAGCCCCAGCATTTT CATSREVHQPQHF
TRBJ2-3 TRBV29-1 . . TGCAGCGTTGATCCGGGCCAGCCTAGCACAGATACGCAGTATTTT CSVDPGQPSTDTQYF
TRBJ1-1 TRBV28 . few TGTGCCAGCAGTATGACGGGCACTGAAGCTTTCTTT CASSMTGTEAFF
TRBJ2-3 TRBV9 . . TGTGCCAGCAGCGTAGCTCGCGGGCTACGCACAGATACGCAGTATTTT CASSVARGLRTDTQYF
TRBJ2-5 TRBV9 TRBD1 few TGTGCCAGCAGCATGGGACAGACACTAGAGACCCAGTACTTC CASSMGQTLETQYF